A selection of T cell receptor beta chains follows, all from one sample in a study of control samples from healthy donors and cancer patients. Repertoires were generated with immunoSEQ multiplex PCR, while TCRdb's copy carries only in-frame clones and drops some. This repertoire shows over 100,000 clones, 90% found once; its top ten account for about 4.2%. The source material was blood. These receptors all come from a human donor in good health. The donor label of this sample is uncertain. The CDR3 runs from the conserved cysteine through the conserved F or W. The D gene is left open where the match is weak. Size values are once, few and many counts, or a class for expanded clones, and some rows have none.

j_call,v_call,clone_size,d_call,cdr3_nt,cdr3_aa
TRBJ2-5,TRBV5-6,NA,NA,TGTGCCAGCAGCGCCAGGGGAGGAGAGACCCAGTACTTC,CASSARGGETQYF
TRBJ1-4,TRBV7-8,NA,NA,TGTGCCAGCAGCTATAACAGGGCAACTAATGAAAAACTGTTTTTT,CASSYNRATNEKLFF
TRBJ1-2,TRBV27,NA,NA,TGTGCCAGCAGGTCCGGAGCTAACTATGGCTACACCTTC,CASRSGANYGYTF
TRBJ1-6,TRBV19,NA,NA,TGTGCCAGTAGTATAGAAGGGGATTCACCCCTCCACTTT,CASSIEGDSPLHF
TRBJ1-6,TRBV6-2/TRBV6-3,few,TRBD1,TGTGCCAGCAGTTACGGGGGACAGGGCGCACCCCTCCACTTT,CASSYGGQGAPLHF
TRBJ2-3,TRBV7-9,NA,TRBD1,TGTGCCAGCAGCTTAATCGGGACAGGGGATACGCAGTATTTT,CASSLIGTGDTQYF
TRBJ2-7,TRBV6-5,few,NA,TGTGCCAGCAGTTACTCGGGGTGGTCCTCCTACGAGCAGTACTTC,CASSYSGWSSYEQYF
TRBJ1-2,TRBV2,NA,NA,TGTGCCAGCAAGCTACAGTCTTATGGCTACACCTTC,CASKLQSYGYTF
TRBJ2-7,TRBV13,NA,NA,TGTGCCAGCAGCCTAGGGGCTCGGGGCGAGCAGTACTTC,CASSLGARGEQYF
TRBJ2-7,TRBV3-1/TRBV3-2,NA,TRBD1,TGTGCCAGCAGCCAAGGTCCCGGGACAGGGGTTTCTTACGAGCAGTACTTC,CASSQGPGTGVSYEQYF
TRBJ1-5,TRBV7-6,NA,TRBD1,TGTGCCAGCAGCTCATCGGCTGGGACAGGGGATCAGCCCCAGCATTTT,CASSSSAGTGDQPQHF
TRBJ1-4,TRBV27,many,NA,TGTGCCAGCAGTTTATCCATGGGGGGAAAACTGTTTTTT,CASSLSMGGKLFF
TRBJ1-4,TRBV7-2,few,NA,TGTGCCAGCAGCCTCGGCCCAAAAAAGGAAAAACTGTTTTTT,CASSLGPKKEKLFF
TRBJ1-2,TRBV3-1/TRBV3-2,NA,NA,TGTGCCAGCAGCCAAGAGGGGGCTCCCGCGGGGGGCTACACCTTC,CASSQEGAPAGGYTF
TRBJ1-6,TRBV10-3,NA,NA,TGTGCCATCAGTCCCGGGCCCGGAGGAAATTCACCCCTCCACTTT,CAISPGPGGNSPLHF
TRBJ2-1,TRBV3-1/TRBV3-2,NA,NA,TGTGCCAGCTCCAAATGGGGGTCGAGTTGGTTCTTC,CASSKWGSSWFF
TRBJ2-7,TRBV18,NA,NA,TGTGCCAGCTCACCCGGCAGGACTGGGGTTTACGAGCAGTACTTC,CASSPGRTGVYEQYF
TRBJ1-2,TRBV4-1,once,NA,TGCGCCAGCAGCCAAGTCCCCGGGGACTATGGCTACACCTTC,CASSQVPGDYGYTF
TRBJ1-2,TRBV7-9,NA,NA,TGTGCCAGCAGCCCGATTCGGGACCGAAACTATGGCTACACCTTC,CASSPIRDRNYGYTF
TRBJ1-1,TRBV27,NA,NA,TGTGCCAGCAGTTTAGGAAGGGGGGGAGGCACTGAAGCTTTCTTT,CASSLGRGGGTEAFF
TRBJ1-5,TRBV12-5,NA,NA,TGTGCTAGTGGTCTGACAGTCTTGCAGCCCCAGCATTTT,CASGLTVLQPQHF
TRBJ2-7,TRBV24-1,once,NA,TGTGCCACCAGTGATCATCCCTGGCGGCAGGGGACCTACGAGCAGTACTTC,CATSDHPWRQGTYEQYF
TRBJ2-2,TRBV12-3/TRBV12-4,NA,NA,TGTGCCAGCAGAAACACCGGGGAGCTGTTTTTT,CASRNTGELFF
TRBJ2-1,TRBV30,once,TRBD2,TGTGCCTGGAGTGGTGAAGCGGGGGGGGAAAACTACAATGAGCAGTTCTTC,CAWSGEAGGENYNEQFF
TRBJ2-2,TRBV5-1,NA,TRBD2,TGCGCCAGCAGCTTAGTTAGCGGGCTCACCGGGGAGCTGTTTTTT,CASSLVSGLTGELFF
TRBJ1-5,TRBV7-2,NA,NA,TGTGCCAGCAGCTTAGCTTTCAATCAGCCCCAGCATTTT,CASSLAFNQPQHF
TRBJ2-7,TRBV30,NA,NA,TGTGCCTGGAGTGTAGGCGAGACATTTACCTACGAGCAGTACTTC,CAWSVGETFTYEQYF
TRBJ2-7,TRBV5-1,NA,NA,TGCGCCAGCAGCTCCCTGGGACAAAATTCCTACGAGCAGTACTTC,CASSSLGQNSYEQYF
TRBJ2-7,TRBV7-6,once,TRBD1,TGTGCCAGCAGCTTAGTAACGACCCCTGGGACAGGGATTTACGAGCAGTACTTC,CASSLVTTPGTGIYEQYF
TRBJ1-5,TRBV7-9,NA,TRBD1,TGTGCCAGCAGCTTGGGGACAGGAGAAGGGCAGCCCCAGCATTTT,CASSLGTGEGQPQHF
TRBJ2-6,TRBV7-3,NA,NA,TGTGCCAGCAGCTTAACCCTGGCTGGGGCCAACGTCCTGACTTTC,CASSLTLAGANVLTF
TRBJ1-1,TRBV18,NA,NA,TGTGCCAGCTCACCAGGGGCTGGGTCTTGGACTGAAGCTTTCTTT,CASSPGAGSWTEAFF
TRBJ2-7,TRBV7-2,NA,TRBD1,TGTGCCAGCAGCTTAGGACAGGGGGCGTACGAGCAGTACTTC,CASSLGQGAYEQYF
TRBJ1-2,TRBV7-2,NA,NA,TGTGCCAGCAGCTTAAAGCCCCCCTATGGCTACACCTTC,CASSLKPPYGYTF
TRBJ2-5,TRBV3-1/TRBV3-2,NA,NA,TGTGCCAGCTACCGACGGGATATAGGGACCCAGTACTTC,CASYRRDIGTQYF